These 32 T cell receptor beta chains share one sample of origin, sequenced in a study of tissue T cells after allogeneic stem cell transplantation. The data were produced by immunoSEQ multiplex PCR, yet TCRdb's version contains in-frame clones alone and is incomplete. The table records more than 45,000 clones, roughly 73% of them present only once. Sequenced: sorted cells pooled from one or two spleens. These TCRs come from a pool of C57BL/6 mice in good health.

Turning to this clone: Mouse gene names apply. The read ends 1 residue before the CDR3 terminus; that terminus is restored from the germline J gene. This chain links TRBV4 with TRBJ1-5, with D perhaps matching TRBD1 (6 bases). With 4 bases removed from V and 9 bases from J, the gap between germline ends came to 10 bases. Germline V gives CDR1 LGHDT, CDR2 YNNKQL (reference sequence). CDR3 size: 12 residues. CDR3 DNA (partial): TGTGCCAGCAGCTTACAGGGTGGGGCTCCGCTT. Translated, it gives CASSLQGGAPL. The CDR3 in its entirety is CASSLQGGAPLF.

Comments on this clone: Any gene name here is a mouse gene name. The read halts 1 residue ahead of the CDR3 end, with the missing end drawn from the germline J gene. This rearrangement joins TRBV5 to TRBJ2-1; D is ambiguous. The CDR3 has 13 residues. Germline V gives CDR1 LGHNA, CDR2 YNLKQL (reference sequence). V was shortened by 4 bases and J by 4 bases, with 8 bases between the two germline ends. CDR3: CASSPRDYAEQFF. The DNA read from the CDR3 is TGTGCCAGCAGCCCCCGGGATTATGCTGAGCAGTTC.

Note on this clone: Gene names are the mouse ones. The DNA ends 1 residue before the CDR3 does, and the rest of the CDR3 is filled in from the germline J gene. This chain links TRBV29 with TRBJ2-5; TRBD1 aligns across 9 bases. Germline assignment: CDR1 MSHET and CDR2 SYDVDS. V lost 5 bases to trimming and J lost 2 bases; unmatched junction nucleotides: 2. CDR3 length: 14 residues. CDR3 protein: CASSPQGAQDTQYF. CDR3 bases read: TGTGCTAGCAGTCCACAGGGGGCCCAAGACACCCAGTAC.

In the case of this clone: Mouse gene names apply. The observed sequence ends 1 residue before the CDR3 terminus, with the missing tail filled in from the germline J gene. The chain combines TRBV29 with TRBJ1-2; TRBD1 aligns across 10 bases. The CDR3 is made up of 17 amino acids. CDR1 is MSHET and CDR2 is SYDVDS in the germline V gene. V was clipped by 2 bases and J by 0 bases; unmatched bases: 6. The CDR3 sequence is CASSLGDRGPANSDYTF. The CDR3 bases that were read are TGTGCTAGCAGTTTAGGGGACAGGGGCCCTGCAAACTCCGACTACACC.

With respect to this clone: The gene symbols are mouse symbols. The sequenced fragment ends 1 residue before the CDR3 boundary, so the rest is inferred from the germline J gene. The chain employs TRBV29 and TRBJ1-1; D ambiguous. This CDR3 contains 11 residues. Germline CDR1 and CDR2: MSHET and SYDVDS. Trimming removed 4 bases from V and 3 bases from J, with 3 bases in between. CDR3 sequence: CASSSDTEVFF. The part of the CDR3 DNA that was read is TGTGCTAGCAGTTCCGACACAGAAGTCTTC.

To note about this clone: Any gene name here is a mouse gene name. With the read ending 1 residue before the CDR3 end, the germline J gene is used to fill in that end. The rearrangement links TRBV13-2 to TRBJ2-1, with 9 bases identical to TRBD2. Germline V gene data show CDR1 as NNHNN and CDR2 as SYGAGS (reference sequence). CDR3 length equals 16 residues. After removal of 0 bases from V and 1 base from J, the junction contained 2 bases not matched to a gene. CDR3 DNA (partial): TGTGCCAGCGGTGATGGGCTGGGGGGGAACTATGCTGAGCAGTTC. Amino acids: CASGDGLGGNYAEQF. The entire CDR3 reads CASGDGLGGNYAEQFF.

To note about this clone: Each gene name is a mouse one. The CDR3 end is not reached by the read, which stops 1 residue before it; the germline J gene fills it in. J is TRBJ2-2 and V is TRBV13-3; TRBD1 might be the D (6 bases). This CDR3 region has 12 residues. Germline V CDR1 and CDR2: NNHDY, SYVADS. V shed 5 bases and J shed 7 bases, with 9 bases lying between them. The CDR3 protein is CASRQGFGQLYF. The part of the CDR3 DNA that was read is TGTGCCAGCAGGCAGGGGTTCGGGCAGCTCTAC.

On this clone: Genes and germline come from the mouse. The read ends 1 residue early relative to the CDR3; the germline J gene fills the gap. This chain links TRBV12-2 with TRBJ2-5; D may match TRBD1 or TRBD2 (5 bases each). There are 14 residues in the CDR3. The germline gives CDR1 SGHLS, CDR2 HYDKME. V gave up 0 bases and J gave up 3 bases, with 9 bases separating them. This CDR3 is CASSLRGRQDTQYF. The DNA read from the CDR3 is TGTGCCAGCTCTCTCCGGGGGAGGCAAGACACCCAGTAC.

Concerning this clone: The listed genes are named as in mouse. The missing CDR3 end, 1 residue past where the read stops, is filled in from the germline J gene. The chain recombines TRBV13-2 with TRBJ2-5, with D possibly matching TRBD2 (5 bases). Trimming shortened V by 5 bases and J by 4 bases, and 11 bases separated the two germline ends. The CDR3 loop spans 13 amino acids. The germline gives CDR1 NNHNN, CDR2 SYGAGS (reference sequence). CDR3 sequence reads: CASGVGRKDTQYF. The CDR3 DNA, read in part, is TGTGCCAGCGGGGTGGGGAGAAAAGACACCCAGTAC.

Note on this clone: Genes here carry mouse names. The sequenced fragment ends 1 residue before the CDR3 boundary, so the rest is inferred from the germline J gene. This rearrangement joins TRBV2 to TRBJ2-4; D gene unclear. The CDR3 covers 15 residues. V was cut by 1 base and J by 0 bases, with 8 bases left in between. Germline values: CDR1 LGHNA, CDR2 YSYQKL. The part of the CDR3 DNA that was read is TGTGCCAGCAGCCAAGGACTCGCTAGTCAAAACACCTTGTAC. As protein: CASSQGLASQNTLY. The full-length CDR3 reads as CASSQGLASQNTLYF.

With respect to this clone: Gene names are the mouse ones. The read gets to within 1 residue of the CDR3 end, and the germline J gene fills in the rest. This chain joins TRBV16 and TRBJ2-3; 7 nucleotides align to TRBD1. Germline V lookup: CDR1 SGHSA, CDR2 FRNQAP. This CDR3 comprises 12 residues. After removal of 5 bases from V and 8 bases from J, the junction contained 4 bases not matched to a gene. CDR3 DNA, as far as it was read: TGTGCAAGCAGCCCGACAGGGAGAACGCTGTAT. This translates into CASSPTGRTLY. The whole CDR3 sequence is CASSPTGRTLYF.

On this clone itself: Mouse gene names apply. The CDR3 spells CASSDNKQDTQYF. The CDR3 DNA, read in part, is TGTGCCAGCAGTGATAACAAGCAAGACACCCAGTAC. V and J are TRBV13-3 and TRBJ2-5; D remains unclear. Read data end 1 residue before the CDR3 end; the end is taken from the germline J gene. V shed 1 base and J shed 3 bases, with 6 bases lying between them. The CDR3 sequence is 13 residues long. Germline CDR1 reads NNHDY; CDR2 reads SYVADS.

A note on this clone: Mouse gene names and germline throughout. Read coverage stops 1 residue before the CDR3 terminus; the germline J gene supplies the remainder. The rearrangement links TRBV19 to TRBJ1-1; no clear D gene. The V gene's germline CDR1 is FNHDT and CDR2 SITEND (reference sequence). The CDR3 is made up of 13 amino acids. The V gene lost 4 bases and the J gene lost 0 bases, with 7 bases spanning the gap. Incomplete CDR3 DNA: TGTGCCAGCAGTTCCTTTGCAAACACAGAAGTCTTC. It is translated as CASSSFANTEVF. The CDR3 in its entirety is CASSSFANTEVFF.

Remarks on this clone: Gene names refer to mouse genes. Coverage ceases 1 residue before the CDR3 finishes, and the germline J gene fills in the end. This sequence joins TRBV1 and TRBJ1-3; D call uncertain. V lost 1 base and J lost 0, with 4 bases in between. Germline loops: CDR1 NSQYPW, CDR2 LRSPGD (reference sequence). This CDR3 has 14 residues. CDR3 amino acids: CTCSAVDSGNTLYF. The CDR3 DNA, read in part, is TGCACCTGCAGTGCAGTGGATTCTGGAAATACGCTCTAT.

With respect to this clone: The genes are named according to mouse. The read finishes 1 residue shy of the CDR3 end, and the germline J gene is used to complete it. The V and J genes are TRBV16 and TRBJ2-4; D not certain. The germline gives CDR1 SGHSA, CDR2 FRNQAP. The CDR3 runs 13 residues. V was clipped by 4 bases and J by 4 bases, with 9 bases between them. CDR3 residues: CASSSRTENTLYF. Partial CDR3 DNA: TGTGCAAGCAGCTCCCGGACGGAAAACACCTTGTAC.

Regarding this clone: Gene names and germline refer to mouse. The read ends 1 residue shy of where the CDR3 ends; the end is completed using the germline J gene. V and J are TRBV26 and TRBJ1-1, with TRBD1 matching over 7 bases. This CDR3 is built from 14 residues. J was trimmed by 1 base and V by 4 bases; bases with no gene match: 3. Germline V gene lookup returns CDR1 KGHPV and CDR2 FQNQEV (reference sequence). The CDR3 bases that were read are TGTGCCAGCAGTCCGACAGGGAGGAACACAGAAGTCTTC. Amino acids: CASSPTGRNTEVF. The full CDR3 is CASSPTGRNTEVFF.

A single count supports this clone. The gene symbols are mouse symbols. The read stops 1 residue short of the end of the CDR3; the missing end is completed from the germline J gene. V and J are TRBV3 and TRBJ2-3; 7 bases map to TRBD2. In germline, CDR1 is SNHLY, CDR2 FYNGKV (reference sequence). With V trimmed by 6 bases and J by 0 bases, 3 bases remained unmatched. CDR3 size: 14 residues. CDR3 region: CASRRGGSAETLYF. The DNA read from the CDR3 is TGTGCCAGCAGGCGGGGGGGGAGTGCAGAAACGCTGTAT.

A note on this clone: The gene names given are mouse names. The read halts 1 residue ahead of the CDR3 end, with the missing end drawn from the germline J gene. The chain uses TRBV19 and TRBJ1-1, with D possibly TRBD1 on 6 matching bases. Germline CDR1 is FNHDT and CDR2 is SITEND (reference sequence). This CDR3 comprises 12 residues. V lost 6 bases and J lost 8, with 14 bases in between. The CDR3 sequence: CASKDSRLEVFF. CDR3 bases read: TGTGCCAGCAAGGACAGCCGGTTGGAAGTCTTC.

This clone was detected only a few times. Genes and germline come from the mouse. The CDR3 sequence is CASSQPGQNYAEQFF. The DNA read from the CDR3 is TGTGCCAGCAGCCAGCCGGGACAGAACTATGCTGAGCAGTTC. J is TRBJ2-1 and V is TRBV2; 7 bases agree with TRBD1. Coverage ceases 1 residue before the CDR3 finishes, and the germline J gene fills in the end. With V trimmed by 3 bases and J by 1 base, 3 bases remained unmatched. CDR1 is LGHNA, CDR2 YSYQKL, per germline. CDR3 size: 15 residues.

About this clone: The genes and germline here are from mouse. The DNA ends 1 residue before the CDR3 does, and the rest of the CDR3 is filled in from the germline J gene. The chain combines TRBV5 with TRBJ1-6; TRBD1 is a possible D gene (5 bases). TRBJ1-6 is placed among ORFs of uncertain function. The V and J ends lost 3 bases and 4 bases respectively, with 7 bases between them. The CDR3 covers 14 residues. Looked up from germline, CDR1 is LGHNA and CDR2 is YNLKQL (reference sequence). The part of the CDR3 DNA that was read is TGTGCCAGCAGCCACGGACAATATAATTCGCCCCTCTAC. Translating it yields CASSHGQYNSPLY. Given in full, the CDR3 is CASSHGQYNSPLYF.

A note on this clone: Mouse gene names apply. The missing CDR3 end, 1 residue past where the read stops, is filled in from the germline J gene. The chain is built from TRBV20 and TRBJ2-7; 9 positions match TRBD1. Germline assignment: CDR1 GFQATS and CDR2 STVNSAI. Trimming removed 5 bases from V and 2 bases from J; junction bases left unmatched: 1. The CDR3 loop spans 12 amino acids. The CDR3 DNA, read in part, is TGTGGTGCTCGACAGGGGGCCTATGAACAGTAC. As protein: CGARQGAYEQY. The whole CDR3 protein reads CGARQGAYEQYF.

This clone was observed a few times. Genes here carry mouse names. The read gets to within 1 residue of the CDR3 end, and the germline J gene fills in the rest. The V gene is TRBV1, the J gene TRBJ1-5; D uncertain. The CDR3 spans 13 residues. Trimming cost V 0 bases and J 6 bases, with 6 bases left between them. Germline V gene data show CDR1 as NSQYPW and CDR2 as LRSPGD (reference sequence). The CDR3 loop is CTCSADIGQAPLF. CDR3 bases read: TGCACCTGCAGTGCAGATATCGGCCAGGCTCCGCTT.

Concerning this clone: The listed genes are named as in mouse. Read data end 1 residue before the CDR3 end; the end is taken from the germline J gene. The chain combines TRBV13-2 with TRBJ1-2; weak D call: TRBD1 (6 bases). The CDR3 is 13 amino acids. Germline values: CDR1 NNHNN, CDR2 SYGAGS (reference sequence). Trimming took 0 bases from V and 4 from J, leaving 7 bases between them. The DNA read from the CDR3 is TGTGCCAGCGGTGATGTAGGGGGCTCCGACTACACC. This translates into CASGDVGGSDYT. The full CDR3 protein reads CASGDVGGSDYTF.

Of note for this clone: The listed genes are named as in mouse. From the germline J gene comes the end of the CDR3, since the read stops 1 residue before it. The gene calls are TRBV13-1 and TRBJ2-1; 11 bases are shared with TRBD2. The V and J ends lost 0 bases and 6 bases, in that order; junction bases with no gene match: 2. This CDR3 is 15 amino acids long. Germline values: CDR1 NSHNY, CDR2 SYGAGN. Here the CDR3 reads CASSDATGGVAEQFF. Incomplete CDR3 DNA: TGTGCCAGCAGTGATGCGACTGGGGGGGTTGCTGAGCAGTTC.

The table lists this clone with a few counts. Germline and genes: mouse. The read gets to within 1 residue of the CDR3 end, and the germline J gene fills in the rest. This chain links TRBV12-1 with TRBJ2-7; no clear D. V gave up 0 bases and J gave up 7 bases, with 6 bases separating them. CDR3 length equals 11 residues. Germline values: CDR1 SGHSN, CDR2 HYEKVE. CDR3 DNA, as far as it was read: TGTGCCAGCTCTCTCGAGAGCGAACAGTAC. Amino acid sequence: CASSLESEQY. The CDR3 reads in full as CASSLESEQYF.

Turning to this clone: Gene labels here are mouse ones. The CDR3 bases that were read are TGTGCCAGCAGTCTGCAGGGGTATGAACAGTAC. As protein: CASSLQGYEQY. From start to end, the CDR3 is CASSLQGYEQYF. The V call is TRBV26, the J call TRBJ2-7; weak D call: TRBD1 (6 bases). The sequenced fragment ends 1 residue before the CDR3 boundary, so the rest is inferred from the germline J gene. Germline V lookup: CDR1 KGHPV, CDR2 FQNQEV (reference sequence). V dropped 2 bases and J dropped 4 bases, with 6 bases sitting between them. The CDR3 is 12 amino acids.

About this clone: Mouse gene names apply. The read halts 1 residue ahead of the CDR3 end, with the missing end drawn from the germline J gene. The rearrangement links TRBV13-1 to TRBJ2-3; 14 bases fit TRBD2. V gave up 7 bases and J gave up 3 bases; unmatched junction bases: 7. The CDR3 is 16 residues long. Germline CDR1 NSHNY, CDR2 SYGAGN. CDR3 protein: CASAGTGGARAETLYF. The CDR3 DNA, read in part, is TGTGCCAGCGCCGGGACTGGGGGGGCGCGAGCAGAAACGCTGTAT.

With respect to this clone: These gene names are mouse names. This CDR3 is CASSLARDTQYF. The DNA read from the CDR3 is TGTGCCAGCAGCTTAGCGCGAGACACCCAGTAC. V is TRBV3 and J is TRBJ2-5; D is ambiguous. The CDR3 end lies 1 residue beyond the end of the read and is filled in from the germline J gene. From germline, CDR1 is SNHLY and CDR2 FYNGKV (reference sequence). Trimming shortened V by 0 bases and J by 5 bases, and 3 bases separated the two germline ends. CDR3 size: 12 residues.

This clone was counted between two and nine times. Gene and germline names: mouse. The DNA read from the CDR3 is TGTGGTGCTAGCTGGACAGGGGGCGGGGAACAGTAC. This codes for CGASWTGGGEQY. The entire CDR3 protein is CGASWTGGGEQYF. J is TRBJ2-7 and V is TRBV20; TRBD1 aligns across 11 bases. The read finishes 1 residue shy of the CDR3 end, and the germline J gene is used to complete it. Per the germline V gene, CDR1 is GFQATS and CDR2 is STVNSAI. V lost 3 bases, J lost 7 bases, and 5 bases stayed unmatched. This CDR3 is 13 amino acids long. Full variable domain (rest looked up from reference TRBV20 and TRBJ2-7): GALVYQYPRRTICKSGTSMRMECQAVGFQATSVAWYRQSPQKTFELIALSTVNSAIKYEQNFTQEKFPISHPNLSFSSMTVLNAYLEDRGLYLCGASWTGGGEQYFGPGTRLTVL.

A word on this clone: These gene names are mouse names. With the read ending 1 residue before the CDR3 end, the germline J gene is used to fill in that end. The chain carries TRBV13-2 and TRBJ2-7; a weak D match, TRBD2 (7 bases). The CDR3 contains 15 residues. Per the germline V gene, CDR1 is NNHNN and CDR2 is SYGAGS (reference sequence). Trimming took 3 bases from V and 0 from J, leaving 13 bases between them. The sequenced CDR3 bases are TGTGCCAGCGGTGGGAGGGGGGGGAGCTCCTATGAACAGTAC. The encoded protein is CASGGRGGSSYEQY. The whole CDR3 protein is CASGGRGGSSYEQYF.

About this clone: All gene names here are mouse names. The read finishes 1 residue shy of the CDR3 end, and the germline J gene is used to complete it. This sequence joins TRBV12-1 and TRBJ2-3; D is possibly TRBD1 (6 bases). This CDR3 region has 14 residues. Germline CDR1 and CDR2: SGHSN and HYEKVE. Trimming pared 4 bases from V and 0 bases from J, leaving 10 bases between. The sequenced CDR3 bases are TGTGCCAGCTCCCCCACAGGGAGTGCAGAAACGCTGTAT. Its translation is CASSPTGSAETLY. The full CDR3 protein is CASSPTGSAETLYF.

Remarks on this clone: The genes are named according to mouse. The chain's CDR3 is CASSQQANSDYTF. CDR3 DNA (partial): TGTGCCAGCAGCCAACAGGCAAACTCCGACTACACC. The J gene is TRBJ1-2, the V gene TRBV2; D not resolved. Read data end 1 residue before the CDR3 end; the end is taken from the germline J gene. With 2 bases removed from V and 0 bases from J, the gap between germline ends came to 4 bases. The CDR3 totals 13 residues. Germline-derived CDR1 and CDR2 are LGHNA and YSYQKL.